This record concerns one T cell receptor beta chain sequence. Trimming at V came to 4 bases and at J to 5 bases, leaving 6 bases not matched to a gene. Germline CDR1 and CDR2: SGHTS and YDEGEE. This CDR3 comprises 13 residues. This record belongs to a study of control samples from healthy donors and cancer patients. The method was immunoSEQ multiplex PCR; TCRdb's version includes in-frame clones alone and lacks a portion of them. The repertoire consists of 150,000 or so clones, with 88% occurring once and the leading ten covering about 5.3%. The sample consisted of blood. The sequence was obtained from a woman in her twenties or thirties in good health. The genes are TRBV5-8 and TRBJ2-7, with TRBD1 identical over 7 bases. The CDR3 reads CASSRRQGHEQYF. Written as DNA, the CDR3 is TGTGCCAGCAGCAGAAGACAGGGTCACGAGCAGTACTTC.